The following is a T cell receptor (beta chain) sequence with its context. Its cognate antigen is unknown. These data belong to a study of early T cells in non-severe SARS-CoV-2 infection. Study at large: The chains were unpaired, and the sequenced material was bulk RNA from unsorted whole blood.

Findings and limits, study-wide: Comparison of clonotypes with VDJdb favored anti-spike CD8 responses while missing private and CD4 specificities.

Attachment of unique molecular identifiers was made to individual cDNA molecules. Each CDR3 protein is one row after TCRdb ran MiXCR on the 5' RACE reads. Of 75,000 or so distinct CDR3 sequences listed, 14% are singletons. CDR1 and CDR2 from the germline V gene are SGHTA and FQGNSA. This CDR3 contains 16 residues. The ends lost 2 bases at V and 3 bases at J; junction bases unmatched: 7. The receptor comes from an adult who was a healthcare worker with PCR-confirmed SARS-CoV-2 infection or an uninfected control (not recorded which). Sample: whole blood. The chain recombines TRBV7-2 with TRBJ2-3, with 8 bases lining up with TRBD1. CDR3 protein: CASSLSRQGATDTQYF. DNA for the CDR3: TGTGCCAGCAGCTTAAGTAGGCAGGGGGCAACAGATACGCAGTATTTT. Combining the CDR3 with reference TRBV7-2 and TRBJ2-3 gives the whole variable domain GAGVSQSPSNKVTEKGKDVELRCDPISGHTALYWYRQSLGQGLEFLIYFQGNSAPDKSGLPSDRFSAERTGGSVSTLTIQRTQQEDSAVYLCASSLSRQGATDTQYFGPGTRLTVL.